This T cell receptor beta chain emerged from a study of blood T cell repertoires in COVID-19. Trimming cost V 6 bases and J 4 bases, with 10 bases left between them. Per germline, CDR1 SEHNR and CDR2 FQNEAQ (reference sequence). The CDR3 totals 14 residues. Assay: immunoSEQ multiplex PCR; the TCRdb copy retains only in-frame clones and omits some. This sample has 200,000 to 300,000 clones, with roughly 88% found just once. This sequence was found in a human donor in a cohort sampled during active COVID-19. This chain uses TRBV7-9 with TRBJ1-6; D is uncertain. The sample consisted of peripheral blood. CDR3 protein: CASRLGEYNSPLHF. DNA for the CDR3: TGTGCCAGCAGGCTAGGAGAGTATAATTCACCCCTCCACTTT.